The 6 T cell receptor beta chains reported below all come from one sample, sequenced in a study of T cells expressing NK-cell markers. One entry per CDR3 protein, without DNA, is what TCRdb gives after re-calling the 5' RACE reads. The sample yields about half a million distinct CDR3 sequences, of which the top ten take up more than 1.4%. Sample: blood T cells: a sorted CD56 or NKG2C T cell subset, CD4+ or CD8+ T cells, or bulk PBMC T cells (not recorded which). The receptors derive from a woman aged 45-59 years in good health.

J is TRBJ1-1 and V is TRBV4-1. This CDR3 is 14 amino acids long. Germline CDR1 reads MGHRA; CDR2 reads YSYEKL. CDR3 residues: CASSHVFRNTEAFF.

V is TRBV5-1 and J is TRBJ1-5; TCRdb indicates TRBD1, and absent DNA this call remains unverified. The CDR3 length is 15 residues. The germline V gene has CDR1 SGHRS and CDR2 YFSETQ. The CDR3 is CASSMTGLPDQPQHF.

The chain has TRBV20-1 and TRBJ2-7; TCRdb selects TRBD2, and the lack of DNA leaves this call unchecked. The germline CDR1 and CDR2 sequences are DFQATT and SNEGSKA (reference sequence). The CDR3 contains 15 residues. CDR3 protein: CSAGEAQAIRVEQYF.

V usage is TRBV11-2 and J usage is TRBJ1-6; TCRdb indicates TRBD1, and absent DNA this call remains unverified. The CDR3 has 14 amino acids. Germline V CDR1 and CDR2: SGHAT, FQNNGV. The CDR3 loop is CASSLRAGDSPLHF.

The chain is built from TRBV29-1 and TRBJ2-1; without DNA, the TCRdb call of TRBD1 cannot be checked. Germline CDR1 is SQVTM and CDR2 is ANQGSEA. The CDR3 is 14 amino acids. The CDR3 protein is CSVEGPGNYNEQFF.

J is TRBJ1-1 and V is TRBV10-2. The germline V gene encodes CDR1 WSHSY and CDR2 SAAADI. The CDR3 consists of 13 residues. CDR3 protein: CASSEFGDTEAFF.